The rows below give T cell receptor beta chains drawn from one sample of a study of identifying expanded T cells in peripheral blood. Assay: immunoSEQ multiplex PCR; the TCRdb copy retains only in-frame clones and omits some. The sample lists approximately 91,000 clones; approximately 90% were seen once. The sample consisted of blood. These receptors were taken from a person between 18 and 75 years old in good health. Each CDR3 is given with its conserved first and last residue. A D gene is named only where the DNA matches it firmly. Clone size is shown for a subset of rows, as once, few, many or a class of expanded clone.

clone_size	v_call	d_call	j_call	cdr3_aa	cdr3_nt
.	TRBV7-2	TRBD2	TRBJ2-3	CASSAVRLAGTDTQYF	TGTGCCAGCAGTGCCGTACGACTAGCAGGCACAGATACGCAGTATTTT
few	TRBV15	.	TRBJ2-1	CATSRDLRRGIYNEQFF	TGTGCCACCAGCAGAGATCTCCGGCGCGGGATCTACAATGAGCAGTTCTTC
once	TRBV10-3	.	TRBJ1-1	CAIRDNQGTAEAFF	TGTGCCATCAGAGACAACCAGGGGACCGCTGAAGCTTTCTTT
.	TRBV15	TRBD1	TRBJ1-2	CATSRDSGTVKYGYTF	TGTGCCACCAGCAGAGATAGCGGGACAGTGAAATATGGCTACACCTTC
.	TRBV9	TRBD2	TRBJ2-2	CASSVGLAGNGELFF	TGTGCCAGCAGCGTCGGACTAGCGGGAAATGGGGAGCTGTTTTTT
once	TRBV28	TRBD1	TRBJ2-7	CASSTDRDNEQYF	TGTGCCAGCAGTACCGACAGGGACAACGAGCAGTACTTC
.	TRBV15	.	TRBJ2-6	CATSRDLSSGANVLTF	TGTGCCACCAGCAGAGATCTAAGCTCTGGGGCCAACGTCCTGACTTTC
.	TRBV5-1	TRBD2	TRBJ2-1	CASSLVASGGHYNEQFF	TGCGCCAGCAGCTTGGTGGCTAGCGGGGGCCACTACAATGAGCAGTTCTTC
.	TRBV11-2	TRBD2	TRBJ2-2	CASSLVSGRAGELFF	TGTGCCAGCAGCTTAGTCAGCGGGAGGGCCGGGGAGCTGTTTTTT
once	TRBV5-6	.	TRBJ2-6	CASSLVGSGANVLTF	TGTGCCAGCAGCTTGGTGGGCTCTGGGGCCAACGTCCTGACTTTC
.	TRBV15	TRBD2	TRBJ2-1	CATSRDRRPSGREEQFF	TGTGCCACCAGCAGAGATCGTAGGCCTAGCGGGAGAGAAGAGCAGTTCTTC
.	TRBV7-2	TRBD1	TRBJ2-5	CASRRNPDRGAGETQYF	TGTGCCAGCAGACGTAACCCTGACAGGGGCGCCGGAGAGACCCAGTACTTC
.	TRBV18	TRBD1	TRBJ1-1	CASSWDRGLTTEAFF	TGTGCCAGCTCGTGGGACAGGGGGCTGACCACTGAAGCTTTCTTT
.	TRBV21-1	.	TRBJ2-5	CASSRCPRDRGPGTQYF	TGTGCCAGCAGCAGGTGCCCGAGGGACAGGGGGCCGGGGACCCAGTACTTC
.	TRBV28	.	TRBJ1-6	CASSSPGKGHSPLHF	TGTGCCAGCAGTTCCCCCGGAAAAGGGCATTCACCCCTCCACTTT
once	TRBV2	.	TRBJ2-3	CASSGTLRDTQYF	TGTGCCAGCAGTGGGACTCTTCGGGATACGCAGTATTTT
.	TRBV25-1	TRBD1	TRBJ1-1	CASIGQGGTEAFF	TGTGCCAGCATAGGACAGGGAGGGACTGAAGCTTTCTTT